These 25 T cell receptor beta chains came from one sample sequenced in a study of cytomegalovirus exposure and HLA in healthy donors. Use of 60 Vbeta and 13 Jbeta primers characterized the PCR. TCRdb's table, derived via immunoSEQ multiplex PCR, lists solely in-frame clones and lacks some. The sample yields approximately 150,000 clones, just under 80% seen once. The sample taken for sequencing was PBMCs. The receptors derive from a young man in good health and CMV-seronegative.

CDR3 nucleotides: TGTGCCAGCAGAACAAAGGACTGCCCAACCTACAATGAGCAGTTCTTC. Translated: CASRTKDCPTYNEQFF. The gene calls are TRBV6-4 and TRBJ2-1; D may be TRBD2 (5 bases). Between the trimmed V and J ends, which lost 6 bases and 2 bases, there was a span of 17 bases. This CDR3 contains 16 residues. The germline V gene has CDR1 MRHNA and CDR2 SNTAGT.

The chain recombines TRBV21-1 with TRBJ2-4; TRBD2 was called by the table and not checked on the DNA. TRBV21-1 is noted as a pseudogene. The CDR3 is 17 residues long. The CDR3 DNA reads TGTGCCAGCAGCAAAGAGGTGGATAGGGGGGGCAAAAACATTCAGTACTTC. Its translation is CASSKEVDRGGKNIQYF.

This clone has more than one count but fewer than ten. This chain connects TRBV11-2 to TRBJ2-7, with TRBD2 as a possible D gene (7 bases). Per the germline V gene, CDR1 is SGHAT and CDR2 is FQNNGV. This CDR3 has 13 residues. Trimming took 4 bases from V and 4 from J, leaving 11 bases between them. The DNA of the CDR3 is TGTGCCAGCAGCTGGGAGGGGGGTTACGAGCAGTACTTC. The encoded protein is CASSWEGGYEQYF.

V usage is TRBV4-3 and J usage is TRBJ2-6; D is unresolved. Germline values: CDR1 LGHNA, CDR2 YSLEER. V dropped 1 base and J dropped 0 bases, with 10 bases sitting between them. There are 17 residues in the CDR3. Written as DNA, the CDR3 is TGCGCCAGCAGCCAAGTATTACAGCTCTCTGGGGCCAACGTCCTGACTTTC. Amino acids: CASSQVLQLSGANVLTF.

The J gene is TRBJ1-4, the V gene TRBV28, with 9 bases that match TRBD1. The V gene's germline CDR1 is MDHEN and CDR2 SYDVKM. The CDR3 runs 13 residues. Unmatched junction bases numbered 3, after V lost 6 bases and J lost 7 bases. CDR3 DNA sequence: TGTGCCAGCAGAGGGACAGGGCGTGAAAAACTGTTTTTT. Protein product: CASRGTGREKLFF.

This clone was picked up a small number of times. The rearrangement uses TRBV2 and TRBJ2-7; 10 nucleotides match TRBD1. CDR1 and CDR2 from the germline V gene are SNHLY and FYNNEI. Trimming at V came to 9 bases and at J to 2 bases, leaving 7 bases not matched to a gene. The CDR3 is 14 residues long. The CDR3, as DNA: TGTGCCAGTCAAAGGGACAGGGGCGCCTACGAGCAGTACTTC. This gives the protein CASQRDRGAYEQYF.

This rearrangement joins TRBV19 to TRBJ2-2, with 8 bases lining up with TRBD1. This CDR3 has 16 residues. V was pared by 1 base and J by 1 base, with 2 bases of the junction left unmatched. Per the germline V gene, CDR1 is LNHDA and CDR2 is SQIVND (reference sequence). CDR3 loop: CASSIAGTGNTGELFF. The CDR3 DNA sequence: TGTGCCAGTAGTATAGCCGGGACAGGGAACACCGGGGAGCTGTTTTTT.

The chain recombines TRBV5-1 with TRBJ2-1; TRBD2 aligns across 13 bases. The V segment lost 1 base and the J segment 8 bases; nucleotides outside the gene matches: 6. The germline gives CDR1 SGHRS, CDR2 YFSETQ. CDR3 length: 16 residues. Here the CDR3 reads CASSLTSGRADYEQFF. Here the CDR3 DNA reads TGCGCCAGCAGCTTGACTAGCGGGAGGGCCGACTATGAGCAGTTCTTC.

The V and J genes are TRBV7-8 and TRBJ1-1; D might be TRBD1 (5 bases). This CDR3 has 16 amino acids. Per the germline V gene, CDR1 is SGHVS and CDR2 is FQNEAQ. The germline V and J ends were trimmed by 1 base and 3 bases, with 15 bases remaining between them. The CDR3 region is CASSLGAGRRYTEAFF. CDR3 in DNA: TGTGCCAGCAGCTTAGGGGCGGGACGGCGATACACTGAAGCTTTCTTT.

The V call is TRBV6-5, the J call TRBJ1-4; maybe TRBD1 (6 bases). V shed 8 bases and J shed 8 bases, with 12 bases lying between them. Germline CDR1 is MNHEY and CDR2 is SVGAGI. This CDR3 contains 12 residues. This CDR3 reads CASGTGHEKLFF. The CDR3 DNA sequence: TGTGCCAGCGGAACAGGGCACGAAAAACTGTTTTTT.

The CDR3: CASTSGSGLSYNEQFF. The CDR3 nucleotides are TGTGCCAGCACCTCGGGTAGCGGGTTATCCTACAATGAGCAGTTCTTC. The V call is TRBV28, the J call TRBJ2-1, with TRBD2 matching 7 bases. This CDR3 region has 16 residues. Trimming cost V 7 bases and J 1 base; bases outside gene matches: 10. Germline V gene sequence: CDR1 MDHEN, CDR2 SYDVKM.

On this clone itself: At one end, the junction sequence differs from germline, possibly due to a read error. This chain connects TRBV15 to TRBJ2-4; 13 bases are a match to TRBD2. Germline CDR1 is LNHNV and CDR2 is YYDKDF (reference sequence). This CDR3 spans 13 amino acids. CDR3 nucleotide sequence: TGTGCCACCAGCCGGACTAGCGGGGGAACATACGTCTTC. It codes for CATSRTSGGTYVF.

As to this clone: At one of its ends the junction is not consistent with the germline gene, which may arise from a read error. The chain couples TRBV7-2 to TRBJ2-5, with 7 bases identical to TRBD2. Germline V CDR1 and CDR2: SGHTA, FQGNSA. There are 16 residues in the CDR3. The CDR3 is CASSLFGGTGGETQHF. The CDR3 DNA is TGTGCCAGCAGCTTATTCGGGGGGACTGGTGGCGAGACCCAGCACTTC.

The CDR3 region is CASSRQGEYNSPLHF. The CDR3 DNA sequence: TGTGCCAGCTCACGACAGGGAGAGTATAATTCACCCCTCCACTTT. V and J are TRBV18 and TRBJ1-6; 7 bases align to TRBD1. CDR1 and CDR2 (germline): KGHSH, LQKENI. Losses at the gene ends were 4 bases for V and 4 bases for J; bases not matched to a gene: 4. The CDR3 covers 15 residues.

There are a few counts of this clone. CDR3 sequence: CASSSRAPEGNYEQYF. CDR3 coding DNA: TGTGCCAGCAGCTCGAGGGCCCCGGAGGGGAACTACGAGCAGTACTTC. This chain connects TRBV7-8 to TRBJ2-7, with a possible D match to TRBD2 (6 bases). V lost 4 bases and J 3 bases, leaving 19 bases between the germline ends. There are 16 residues in the CDR3. Germline-derived CDR1 and CDR2 are SGHVS and FQNEAQ.

This clone was seen a handful of times. This chain connects TRBV5-1 to TRBJ1-5; TRBD1 agrees at 9 bases. The V gene end was trimmed by 3 bases and the J gene end by 6 bases; junction bases not matched to a gene: 7. This CDR3 comprises 15 residues. Germline CDR1 reads SGHRS; CDR2 reads YFSETQ. The CDR3 region has the DNA TGCGCCAGCAGCTCGGGGGACAGGGTAGGTCAGCCCCAGCATTTT. Its protein is CASSSGDRVGQPQHF.

The chain uses TRBV4-3 and TRBJ2-7, with D unclear. The length of the CDR3 is 16 residues. Germline-derived CDR1 and CDR2 are LGHNA and YSLEER. Between the trimmed V and J ends, which lost 0 bases and 3 bases, there was a span of 15 bases. CDR3 sequence reads: CASSQDFRAIYYEQYF. The DNA of the CDR3 is TGCGCCAGCAGCCAAGATTTTCGAGCGATTTACTACGAGCAGTACTTC.

This clone showed up just once. V is TRBV28 and J is TRBJ2-7; 7 nucleotides align to TRBD1. The CDR3 is made up of 14 amino acids. Germline V lookup: CDR1 MDHEN, CDR2 SYDVKM. The junction had 6 bases not matched to a gene; V was cut back by 3 bases and J by 4 bases. CDR3 DNA: TGTGCCAGCAGTTTTATTCACAGGGGATACGAGCAGTACTTC. It translates to CASSFIHRGYEQYF.

This sequence joins TRBV11-2 and TRBJ2-7; 7 bases are a match to TRBD2. The CDR3 runs 15 residues. CDR1 is SGHAT, CDR2 FQNNGV, per germline. Unmatched junction bases numbered 9, after V lost 2 bases and J lost 5 bases. The DNA of the CDR3 is TGTGCCAGCAGCTTATGGAGGGAGGGCAGGAACGAGCAGTACTTC. Its translation: CASSLWREGRNEQYF.

V is TRBV14 and J is TRBJ2-6, with 8 bases matching TRBD1. In germline, CDR1 is SGHDN, CDR2 FVKESK. The CDR3 has 17 residues. Trimming took 4 bases from V and 8 from J; bases not matched to a gene: 13. The CDR3 region is CASSPRTGYRGTNVLTF. The CDR3 DNA reads as TGTGCCAGCAGCCCGAGGACAGGGTATAGAGGGACCAACGTCCTGACTTTC.

The V gene is TRBV5-4, the J gene TRBJ2-7; a possible D gene is TRBD2 (5 bases). The ends were cut back, 4 bases at V and 1 base at J, with 24 bases in the middle. This CDR3 is built from 18 residues. Germline CDR1 reads SGHNT; CDR2 reads YYREEE (reference sequence). The DNA for the CDR3 is TGTGCCAGCAGCCGGTCGGCCCTAGGAGTGCAGCGGTCCTACGAGCAGTACTTC. Translation gives CASSRSALGVQRSYEQYF.

This rearrangement joins TRBV4-1 to TRBJ1-1, with unresolved D. V was cut by 1 base and J by 1 base, with 7 bases left in between. The germline CDR1 and CDR2 sequences are MGHRA and YSYEKL. The CDR3 sequence is 14 residues long. The CDR3 is CASSQGRGNTEAFF. Written as DNA, the CDR3 is TGCGCCAGCAGCCAAGGAAGAGGGAACACTGAAGCTTTCTTT.

This clone was counted a few times. The rearrangement links TRBV2 to TRBJ2-4, with no clear D. The germline CDR1 and CDR2 sequences are SNHLY and FYNNEI. The CDR3 consists of 12 residues. The V end lost 9 bases, the J end lost 5 bases, and 11 bases lay between the germline ends. In nucleotides, the CDR3 is TGTGCCAGTGAGACTGGAGAAAACATTCAGTACTTC. It yields the protein CASETGENIQYF.

The J gene is TRBJ1-2, the V gene TRBV4-3; D is possibly TRBD1 (5 bases). CDR3 length equals 16 residues. V lost 3 bases, J lost 3 bases, and 17 bases lay in between. Germline assignment: CDR1 LGHNA and CDR2 YSLEER. The CDR3 reads CASSHTSGSGDYGYTF. CDR3 in DNA: TGCGCCAGCAGCCATACTTCGGGGTCGGGGGACTATGGCTACACCTTC.

This clone is a singleton in its sample. The identical CDR3 is also encoded by other nucleotide sequences in the sample. V gene TRBV5-6 combines with J gene TRBJ1-1; D call uncertain. The CDR3 has 13 residues. V dropped 1 base and J dropped 1 base, with 5 bases sitting between them. Per the germline V gene, CDR1 is SGHDT and CDR2 is YYEEEE. The CDR3 DNA sequence: TGTGCCAGCAGCTTGAGGAGGAACACTGAAGCTTTCTTT. Its translation is CASSLRRNTEAFF. The complete variable domain, with remaining parts taken from reference TRBV5-6 and TRBJ1-1, reads DAGVTQSPTHLIKTRGQQVTLRCSPKSGHDTVSWYQQALGQGPQFIFQYYEEEERQRGNFPDRFSGHQFPNYSSELNVNALLLGDSALYLCASSLRRNTEAFFGQGTRLTVV.